This T cell receptor (beta chain) was retrieved from a study of blood T cell repertoires in COVID-19. Study-level information: T cells, B-cell-depleted T cells, or PBMCs provided the cDNA or gDNA that served as material.

The length of the CDR3 is 15 residues. V lost 3 bases to trimming and J lost 5 bases, with 16 bases between them. Germline V lookup: CDR1 SGHTA, CDR2 FQGTGA. Only in-frame clones appear in the TCRdb table, and some are missing; sequencing was by immunoSEQ multiplex PCR. The repertoire holds approximately 190,000 clones, with 82% as singletons. This clone came up a few times. Enrolled during active infection, Seattle patients were then followed longitudinally. The V gene is TRBV7-3, the J gene TRBJ1-1, with a possible D match to TRBD1 (6 bases). Input material: peripheral blood. This TCR was sampled from a woman aged 55-70 years with COVID-19, enrolled during active disease. CDR3 in amino acids: CASSFSTDSKTEAFF. The DNA for the CDR3 is TGTGCCAGCAGCTTCTCCACGGACAGTAAGACTGAAGCTTTCTTT.